This is a list of T cell receptor beta chains from one sample in a study of shared clonotypes between healthy human individuals. Sequencing used immunoSEQ multiplex PCR; TCRdb keeps in-frame clones, though not all of them. The sample lists around 440,000 clones, roughly three quarters occurring once. Sequenced: PBMCs. The receptors derive from a woman aged 40 to 50 in good health. Some clones in this sample may be carry-over from other donors' samples. CDR3s include the opening cysteine and the closing phenylalanine or tryptophan. D genes are given only for firm matches. Only some rows state a clone size, as once, few, many or a class for expanded clones.

TGTGCCAGCAGCTTAGCTGGCACATACTCTGGAAACACCATATATTTT,CASSLAGTYSGNTIYF,TRBV7-8,TRBJ1-3,-,-
TGTGCTGTTGTTGGGGACACTGAAGCTTTCTTT,CAVVGDTEAFF,TRBV28,TRBJ1-1,-,-
TGTGCCAGCAGCTTAGATCGATCGGGAGGGGTTAATGAGCAGTTCTTC,CASSLDRSGGVNEQFF,TRBV11-2,TRBJ2-1,-,TRBD2
TGTGCCAGCTCACCAGACCGGACCAACTACGAGCAGTACTTC,CASSPDRTNYEQYF,TRBV18,TRBJ2-7,few,-
TGTGCCAGCAGCATAGAACTAGCGGGGAGTGGGAGGGACGAGCAGTACTTC,CASSIELAGSGRDEQYF,TRBV11-2,TRBJ2-7,many,TRBD2
TGTGCCAGCAGCTTAGGATCGTCAGGTGGAACCGGGGAGCTGTTTTTT,CASSLGSSGGTGELFF,TRBV11-1,TRBJ2-2,-,-
TGTGCCAGCTGGTCCGGGACAGGGGCCTACGAGCAGTACTTC,CASWSGTGAYEQYF,TRBV27,TRBJ2-7,once,TRBD1
TGTGCCAGCAGCTTAGTTCACTCCGGGGAGCTGTTTTTT,CASSLVHSGELFF,TRBV7-2,TRBJ2-2,-,-
TGTGCCAGCAGCCCGATCACACAGGGCGCGGGCTACACCTTC,CASSPITQGAGYTF,TRBV5-6,TRBJ1-2,-,-
TGTGCCAGCAGCCTATCCGACGCCAGGGTCTCTCGGCAGTTCTTC,CASSLSDARVSRQFF,TRBV4-2,TRBJ2-1,-,-
TGTGCCAGCAGTTTTGAACAGGCCAATCAGCCCCAGCATTTT,CASSFEQANQPQHF,TRBV28,TRBJ1-5,few,-
TGTGCCAGCAGTTGGGGCGAGGAGCAGTACTTC,CASSWGEEQYF,TRBV27,TRBJ2-7,-,-